This T cell receptor beta chain was captured by sequencing in a study of breast tumors, draining lymph nodes, adjacent tissues. This CDR3 region has 15 residues. Germline CDR1 and CDR2: SGHTA and FQGTGA. Trimming took 2 bases from V and 4 from J, leaving 12 bases between them. This clonotype occurred many times. The antigen is not known. Points from the study as a whole: The data were judged consistent with most tumor T cells coming from lymph node and expanding in tumor. Tumor and nontumor repertoires were significantly more similar in luminal-like than in basal-like breast cancer. Tumor repertoires ranked between lymph nodes and nontumor tissue in diversity, with V and J gene preferences. That most tumor T cells come from lymph nodes remained unproven.

TCRdb re-called the multiplex PCR reads through MiXCR, storing one row per CDR3 protein. The data show fewer than 250,000 distinct CDR3 sequences, approximately 29% seen once. Samples came from axillary lymph nodes draining the breast cancer. The sequenced material came from axillary lymph node tissue. The TCR originated in a female donor with breast cancer. Some clones in this sample may be carry-over from other donors' samples. The chain carries TRBV7-3 and TRBJ1-3; the D gene is possibly TRBD1 (5 bases). The CDR3 DNA reads TGTGCCAGCAGCTTATCCCAAGGGGCAGGAAACACCATATATTTT. This codes for CASSLSQGAGNTIYF.